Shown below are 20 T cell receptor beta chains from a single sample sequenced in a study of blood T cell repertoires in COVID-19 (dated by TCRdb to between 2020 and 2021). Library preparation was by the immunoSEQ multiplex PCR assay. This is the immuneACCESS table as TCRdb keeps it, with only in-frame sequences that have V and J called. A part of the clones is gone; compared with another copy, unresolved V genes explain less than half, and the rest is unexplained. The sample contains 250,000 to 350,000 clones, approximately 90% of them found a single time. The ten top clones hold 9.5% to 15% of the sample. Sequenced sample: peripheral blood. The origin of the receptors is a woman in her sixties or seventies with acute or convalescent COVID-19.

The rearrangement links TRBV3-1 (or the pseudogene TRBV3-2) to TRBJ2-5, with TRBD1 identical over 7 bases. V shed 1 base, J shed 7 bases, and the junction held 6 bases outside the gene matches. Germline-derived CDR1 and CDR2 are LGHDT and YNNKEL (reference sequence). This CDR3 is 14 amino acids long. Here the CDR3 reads CASSQGGQAGTQYF. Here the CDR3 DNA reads TGTGCCAGCAGCCAAGGAGGACAGGCGGGGACCCAGTACTTC.

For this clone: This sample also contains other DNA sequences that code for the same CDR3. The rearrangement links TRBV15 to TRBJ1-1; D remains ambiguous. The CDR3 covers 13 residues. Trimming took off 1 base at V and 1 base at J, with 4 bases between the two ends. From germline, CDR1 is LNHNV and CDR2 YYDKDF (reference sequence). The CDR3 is CATSRGQNTEAFF. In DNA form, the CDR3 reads TGTGCCACCAGCAGAGGTCAGAACACTGAAGCTTTCTTT.

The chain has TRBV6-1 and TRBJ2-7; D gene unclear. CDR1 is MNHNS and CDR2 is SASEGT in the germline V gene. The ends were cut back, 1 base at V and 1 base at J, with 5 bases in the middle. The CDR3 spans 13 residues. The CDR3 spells CASSEDSSYEQYF. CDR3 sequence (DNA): TGTGCCAGCAGTGAAGACAGTTCCTACGAGCAGTACTTC.

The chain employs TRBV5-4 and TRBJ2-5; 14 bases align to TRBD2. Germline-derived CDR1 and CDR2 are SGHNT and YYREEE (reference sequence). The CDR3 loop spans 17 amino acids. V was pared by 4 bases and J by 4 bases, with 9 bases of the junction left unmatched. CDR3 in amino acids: CASSPGLAGGLRETQYF. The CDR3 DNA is TGTGCCAGCAGCCCCGGACTAGCGGGAGGTTTAAGAGAGACCCAGTACTTC.

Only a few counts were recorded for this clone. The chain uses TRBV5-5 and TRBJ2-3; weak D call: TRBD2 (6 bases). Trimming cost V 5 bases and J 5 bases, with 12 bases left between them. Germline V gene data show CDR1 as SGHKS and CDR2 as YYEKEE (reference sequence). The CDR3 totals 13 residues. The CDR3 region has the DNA TGTGCCAGCAGTCCCGGGGACTTAGATACGCAGTATTTT. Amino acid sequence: CASSPGDLDTQYF.

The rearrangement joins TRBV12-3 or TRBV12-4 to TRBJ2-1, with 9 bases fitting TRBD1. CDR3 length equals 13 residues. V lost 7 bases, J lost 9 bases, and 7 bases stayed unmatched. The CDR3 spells CASTTGGWGEQFF. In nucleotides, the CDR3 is TGTGCCAGCACTACAGGGGGCTGGGGTGAGCAGTTCTTC.

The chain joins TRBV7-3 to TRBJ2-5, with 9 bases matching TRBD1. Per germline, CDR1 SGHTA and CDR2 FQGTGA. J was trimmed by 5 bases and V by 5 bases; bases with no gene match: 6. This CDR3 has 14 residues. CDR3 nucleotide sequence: TGTGCCAGCAGCCAACAGGGGGCTGGGGAGACCCAGTACTTC. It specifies CASSQQGAGETQYF. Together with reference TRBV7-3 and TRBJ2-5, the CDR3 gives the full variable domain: GAGVSQTPSNKVTEKGKYVELRCDPISGHTALYWYRQSLGQGPEFLIYFQGTGAADDSGLPNDRFFAVRPEGSVSTLKIQRTERGDSAVYLCASSQQGAGETQYFGPGTRLLVL.

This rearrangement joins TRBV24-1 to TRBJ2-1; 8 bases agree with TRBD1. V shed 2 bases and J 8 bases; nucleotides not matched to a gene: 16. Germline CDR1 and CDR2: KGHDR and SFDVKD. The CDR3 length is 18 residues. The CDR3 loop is CATSDSWVVDRDYHEQFF. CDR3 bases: TGTGCCACCAGTGATTCTTGGGTAGTGGACAGGGATTATCATGAGCAGTTCTTC.

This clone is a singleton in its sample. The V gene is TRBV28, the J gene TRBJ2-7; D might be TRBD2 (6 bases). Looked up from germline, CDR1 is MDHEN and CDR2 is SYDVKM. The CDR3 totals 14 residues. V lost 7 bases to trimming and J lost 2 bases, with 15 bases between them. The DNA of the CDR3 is TGTGCCAGCAACCCCGGGGGATACCCCTACGAGCAGTACTTC. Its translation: CASNPGGYPYEQYF.

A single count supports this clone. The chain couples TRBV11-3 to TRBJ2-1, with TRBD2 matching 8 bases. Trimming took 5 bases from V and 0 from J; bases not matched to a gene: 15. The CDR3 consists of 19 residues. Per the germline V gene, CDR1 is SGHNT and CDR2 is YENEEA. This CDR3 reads CASSPPVTSVQSSYNEQFF. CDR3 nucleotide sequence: TGTGCCAGCAGCCCCCCGGTGACTAGCGTCCAGAGCTCCTACAATGAGCAGTTCTTC.

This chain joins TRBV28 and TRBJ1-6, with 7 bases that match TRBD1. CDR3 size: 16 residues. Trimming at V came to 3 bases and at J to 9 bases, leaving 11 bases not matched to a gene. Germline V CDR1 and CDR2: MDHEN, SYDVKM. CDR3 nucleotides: TGTGCCAGCAGTTTGTCGACGGGACAGTTATTTTCACCCCTCCACTTT. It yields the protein CASSLSTGQLFSPLHF. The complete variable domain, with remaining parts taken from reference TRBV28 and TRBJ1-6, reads DVKVTQSSRYLVKRTGEKVFLECVQDMDHENMFWYRQDPGLGLRLIYFSYDVKMKEKGDIPEGYSVSREKKERFSLILESASTNQTSMYLCASSLSTGQLFSPLHFGNGTRLTVT.

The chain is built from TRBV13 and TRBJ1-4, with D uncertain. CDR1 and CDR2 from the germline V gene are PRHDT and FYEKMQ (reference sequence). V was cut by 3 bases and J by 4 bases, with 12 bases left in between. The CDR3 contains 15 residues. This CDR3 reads CASSFGSSRNEKLFF. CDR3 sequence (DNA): TGTGCCAGCAGCTTCGGGTCGTCTCGTAATGAAAAACTGTTTTTT.

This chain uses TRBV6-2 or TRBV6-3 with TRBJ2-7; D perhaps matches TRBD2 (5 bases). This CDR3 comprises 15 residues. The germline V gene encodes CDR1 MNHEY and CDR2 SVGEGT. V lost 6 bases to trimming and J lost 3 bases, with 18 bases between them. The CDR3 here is CASSPGVARDYEQYF. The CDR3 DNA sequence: TGTGCCAGCAGCCCCGGGGTAGCGAGAGACTACGAGCAGTACTTC.

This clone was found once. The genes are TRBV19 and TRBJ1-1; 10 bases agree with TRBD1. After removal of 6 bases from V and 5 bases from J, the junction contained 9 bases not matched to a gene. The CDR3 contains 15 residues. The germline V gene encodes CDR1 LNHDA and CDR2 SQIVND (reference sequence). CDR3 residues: CASRPTGGWGTEAFF. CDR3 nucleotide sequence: TGTGCCAGTAGACCGACAGGGGGCTGGGGAACTGAAGCTTTCTTT.

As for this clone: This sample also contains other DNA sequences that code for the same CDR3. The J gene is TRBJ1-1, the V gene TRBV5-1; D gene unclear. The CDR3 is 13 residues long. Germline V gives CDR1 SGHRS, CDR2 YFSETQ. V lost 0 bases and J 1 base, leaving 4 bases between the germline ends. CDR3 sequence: CASSLGRNTEAFF. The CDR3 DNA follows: TGCGCCAGCAGCTTGGGCAGGAACACTGAAGCTTTCTTT. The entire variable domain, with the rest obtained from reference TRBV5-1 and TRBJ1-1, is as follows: KAGVTQTPRYLIKTRGQQVTLSCSPISGHRSVSWYQQTPGQGLQFLFEYFSETQRNKGNFPGRFSGRQFSNSRSEMNVSTLELGDSALYLCASSLGRNTEAFFGQGTRLTVV.

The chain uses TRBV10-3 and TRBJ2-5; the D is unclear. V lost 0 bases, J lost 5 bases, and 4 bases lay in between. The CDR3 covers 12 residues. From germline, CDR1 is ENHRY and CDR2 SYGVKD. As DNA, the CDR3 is TGTGCCATCAGTGAGTCCGGGGAGACCCAGTACTTC. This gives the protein CAISESGETQYF.

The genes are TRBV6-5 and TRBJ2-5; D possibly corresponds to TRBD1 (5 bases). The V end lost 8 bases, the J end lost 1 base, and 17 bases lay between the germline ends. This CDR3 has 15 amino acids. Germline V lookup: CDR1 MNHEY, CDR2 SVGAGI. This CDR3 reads CASWGSLTPQETQYF. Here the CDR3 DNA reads TGTGCCAGCTGGGGCAGCCTAACCCCCCAAGAGACCCAGTACTTC.

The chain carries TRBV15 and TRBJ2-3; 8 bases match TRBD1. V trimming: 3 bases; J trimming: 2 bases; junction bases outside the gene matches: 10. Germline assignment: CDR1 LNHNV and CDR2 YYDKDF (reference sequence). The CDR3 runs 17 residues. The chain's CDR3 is CATSSGKTGVSTDTQYF. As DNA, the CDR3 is TGTGCCACCAGCAGTGGAAAGACAGGGGTCTCCACAGATACGCAGTATTTT.

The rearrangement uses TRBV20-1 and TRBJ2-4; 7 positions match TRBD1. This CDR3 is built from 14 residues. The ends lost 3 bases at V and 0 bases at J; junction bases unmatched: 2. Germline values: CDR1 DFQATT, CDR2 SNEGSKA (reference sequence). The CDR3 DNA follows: TGCAGTGCTAGTGACAGGGTAGCCAAAAACATTCAGTACTTC. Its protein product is CSASDRVAKNIQYF.

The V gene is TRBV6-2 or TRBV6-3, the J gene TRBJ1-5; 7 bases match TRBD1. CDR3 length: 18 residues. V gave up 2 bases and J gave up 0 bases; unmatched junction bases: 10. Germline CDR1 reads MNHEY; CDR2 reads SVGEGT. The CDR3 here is CASSYPWTGTYSNQPQHF. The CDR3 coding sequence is TGTGCCAGCAGTTACCCCTGGACAGGAACGTATAGCAATCAGCCCCAGCATTTT.